Included here is one T cell receptor beta chain sequence, with context. Its cognate antigen is unknown. This CDR3 is built from 15 residues. The germline CDR1 and CDR2 sequences are MNHEY and SVGEGT. With 7 bases removed from V and 2 bases from J, the gap between germline ends came to 15 bases. The source of the sample is a study of T cell repertoires in cytomegalovirus infection. Study in general: Newly reported HLA-C-restricted and thoroughly characterized HLA-B-restricted CMV epitopes were employed. Study-wide findings and caveats: Identification of carriers of CMV plus the relevant HLA was performed using cumulative public TCR beta family frequency.

TCRdb independently ran MiXCR on the reads; one entry per CDR3 protein. The sample carries about 50,000 distinct CDR3 sequences, roughly a fifth recorded once. This clonotype was sampled from a human donor in good health (CMV status not recorded). Some clones in this sample may be carry-over from other donors' samples. Specimen: CD8+ T cells from cultured PBMCs, collected from culture after CMV antigen stimulation. The rearrangement joins TRBV6-2 or TRBV6-3 to TRBJ1-5; D not resolved. The CDR3 sequence: CASTWGGRGNQPQHF. CDR3 bases: TGTGCCAGCACCTGGGGTGGAAGGGGCAATCAGCCCCAGCATTTT.